This TCR beta chain comes out of a study of blood T cells in healthy people across ages. Study outcomes and limitations: Long-lived donors carried more naive CD4+ cells and greater diversity than aged donors.

As to this clonotype: Its antigen is not known.

The germline V gene has CDR1 LGHNA and CDR2 YNFKEQ. This CDR3 has 14 residues. Trimming left V 2 bases short and J 13 bases short, with 18 bases between. Healthy individuals of Caucasian origin from Russia, aged roughly 6 to 100, served as donors. Each sample provided at least 5.5 micrograms of extracted total RNA. With a J-beta primer mix and a sample-barcoded 5' primer, a second PCR ran about 7 to 11 cycles. Each cDNA molecule, via a template-switch adaptor with 12 random nucleotides, was tagged. TCRdb fed the 5' RACE reads into MiXCR, producing one record per CDR3 protein. The sample lists hundreds of thousands of distinct CDR3 sequences; about 62% were seen once.

The chain is built from TRBV4-2 and TRBJ2-4, with a possible D match to TRBD1 (5 bases). Sequenced material: blood. This receptor was taken from a young man in good health. CDR3 sequence: CASSQQPRVRKQYF. The CDR3 bases are TGTGCCAGCAGCCAACAACCCAGGGTACGTAAGCAGTACTTC.